Listed here are 8 T cell receptor beta chains from one sample, sequenced in a study of T cell responses to AZD1222 COVID-19 vaccine. The assay was immunoSEQ multiplex PCR, and TCRdb's table has in-frame clones only and misses some. The sample includes 100,000 or so clones, about nine tenths seen only once; the top ten take around 1.7%. The specimen was peripheral blood, collected on day 0 of AZD1222 vaccination. Receptor source: an adult in good health.

The V and J genes are TRBV7-8 and TRBJ2-7, with 7 nucleotides matching TRBD1. V trimming: 2 bases; J trimming: 2 bases; junction bases outside the gene matches: 0. Germline V gene data show CDR1 as SGHVS and CDR2 as FQNEAQ. This CDR3 is built from 13 residues. The CDR3 nucleotides read TGTGCCAGCAGCTTAACAGGGGCCTACGAGCAGTACTTC. Translation: CASSLTGAYEQYF.

The V call is TRBV21-1, the J call TRBJ2-7; TRBD2 is the table's D call and was not checked against the DNA. TRBV21-1 is described as a pseudogene. The length of the CDR3 is 15 residues. The CDR3 reads CASQTWERAAYEQYF. The DNA of the CDR3 is TGTGCCAGCCAGACTTGGGAGCGGGCGGCCTACGAGCAGTACTTC.

The V and J genes are TRBV9 and TRBJ1-2, with D hard to call. The V end lost 3 bases, the J end lost 5 bases, and 17 bases lay between the germline ends. This CDR3 contains 15 residues. Germline CDR1 is SGDLS and CDR2 is YYNGEE. The CDR3 loop reads CASSAEAGYQYGYTF. The CDR3 nucleotides are TGTGCCAGCAGCGCCGAGGCGGGCTATCAGTATGGCTACACCTTC.

The chain has TRBV10-3 and TRBJ1-5, with D possibly TRBD1 on 5 matching bases. The germline V and J ends were trimmed by 2 bases and 7 bases, with 12 bases remaining between them. The CDR3 is 14 amino acids. The germline V gene has CDR1 ENHRY and CDR2 SYGVKD. This CDR3 is CAISEGFRDQPQHF. The CDR3 nucleotides are TGTGCCATCAGTGAGGGGTTCAGGGACCAGCCCCAGCATTTT.

The CDR3 coding sequence is TGTGCCAGCAGTTTACGGGGGACTAGCGGCGACAATGAGCAGTTCTTC. As protein: CASSLRGTSGDNEQFF. The genes are TRBV27 and TRBJ2-1; 11 bases fit TRBD2. The J segment lost 5 bases and the V segment lost 2 bases, leaving 5 bases of the junction unmatched. From germline, CDR1 is MNHEY and CDR2 SMNVEV (reference sequence). The CDR3 has 16 residues.

The V and J genes are TRBV9 and TRBJ2-1; a weak D match, TRBD2 (6 bases). Trimming stripped 4 bases from V and 4 bases from J, with 18 bases between. The CDR3 spans 16 residues. CDR1 and CDR2 from the germline V gene are SGDLS and YYNGEE. This chain's CDR3 is CASSPGVGDLYNEQFF. As DNA, the CDR3 is TGTGCCAGCAGCCCGGGGGTGGGGGATTTATACAATGAGCAGTTCTTC.

On this clone itself: At one of its ends the junction is not consistent with the germline gene, which may arise from a read error. V is TRBV6-1 and J is TRBJ1-2; D remains ambiguous. This CDR3 is 15 amino acids long. Per germline, CDR1 MNHNS and CDR2 SASEGT. This chain's CDR3 is CASRDRMQANYGYTF. CDR3 DNA: TGTGCCAGCCGTGACCGTATGCAAGCTAACTATGGCTACACCTTC.

The chain links TRBV4-1 to TRBJ1-6; D remains unclear. Germline V lookup: CDR1 MGHRA, CDR2 YSYEKL. The CDR3 has 18 residues. Trimming took off 1 base at V and 8 bases at J, with 21 bases between the two ends. The CDR3 protein is CASSQVNMGFVRDSPLHF. The CDR3 DNA follows: TGCGCCAGCAGCCAAGTGAATATGGGGTTCGTGAGGGATTCACCCCTCCACTTT.